The present T cell receptor (beta chain) was sequenced within a study of cytomegalovirus exposure and HLA in healthy donors. Whole-study findings and limits: Productive rates of about 87% or about 30% were seen for most TCR beta V segments in an earlier analysis.

PCR amplification relied on 60 Vbeta primers (plus 13 Jbeta primers). Source study methods: Among the unique TCR beta chains that a later analysis counted, around 72 million in all, approximately 12 million were shared. Profiled with immunoSEQ multiplex PCR; TCRdb holds only in-frame clones, not every one. V, J and clone size are those of that table, while D and trimming were read from the DNA. Its table records approximately 150,000 clones. CDR3 size: 14 residues. V dropped 3 bases and J dropped 6; count of bases not matched to a gene: 8. The germline V gene encodes CDR1 SGDLS and CDR2 YYNGEE. Notes on this clone: Its antigen remains unknown.

The V gene is TRBV9, the J gene TRBJ2-5, with TRBD2 matching over 7 bases. This sequence originates from a woman younger than 35 in good health and CMV-seronegative. Input material: PBMCs. The CDR3 loop is CASSATSGTQTQYF. The DNA of the CDR3 is TGTGCCAGCAGCGCGACCAGCGGGACCCAGACCCAGTACTTC. The full variable domain, in which reference TRBV9 and TRBJ2-5 provide the parts outside the CDR3, is DSGVTQTPKHLITATGQRVTLRCSPRSGDLSVYWYQQSLDQGLQFLIQYYNGEERAKGNILERFSAQQFPDLHSELNLSSLELGDSALYFCASSATSGTQTQYFGPGTRLLVL.